This T cell receptor (beta chain) emerged from a study of cytomegalovirus exposure and HLA in healthy donors. Study as a whole: The approximately 100 million unique TCR beta sequences, from about 170 million T cells, were found by an earlier analysis. The study's findings and limits: Diagnosis of cytomegalovirus status made by the classifier reportedly showed high specificity and sensitivity. A list of approximately 150 TCR beta chains associated with cytomegalovirus was given.

Note on this clone: Its antigen is unidentified.

The junction had 3 bases not matched to a gene; V was cut back by 6 bases and J by 8 bases. CDR3 size: 12 residues. CDR1 is SNHLY and CDR2 is FYNNEI in the germline V gene. 60 Vbeta and 13 Jbeta primers were used in PCR. Here immunoSEQ multiplex PCR was the method, and the copy in TCRdb shows in-frame clones only, minus some. The table shows approximately 110,000 clones, with less than 80% occurring only once. The receptor's source is a man younger than 40 in good health and CMV-seropositive. Sequencing input: PBMCs. V is TRBV2 and J is TRBJ1-3, with 8 bases matching TRBD1. DNA for the CDR3: TGTGCCAGCAGGACAGGGGTGGACACCATATATTTT. This sequence encodes CASRTGVDTIYF.